This section outlines one T cell receptor (beta chain) sequence together with its context. The specificity of this receptor is unknown. One end of the junction is discordant with germline, which a read error may explain. TCRbeta CDR3 regions were amplified from genomic DNA by means of the immunoSEQ Assay, a bias-controlled multiplex PCR. Concerning the study's data processing: The number of nucleated cells in each sample was estimated by amplification of reference gene primers within the assay. Sequence reads were collapsed and filtered to measure the absolute abundance of every unique TCRbeta CDR3 rearrangement. Productive Simpson clonality was computed per sample as the square root of Simpson's diversity index over productive rearrangements. The clones in this table, taken by TCRdb from immuneACCESS, are in-frame only. Not every clone is retained; where verified, under half of the shortfall comes from an unresolved V gene, and the cause of the rest is unknown. That table furnishes V, J and clone size, whereas the DNA furnished D and trimming. Present in this sample are approximately 210,000 clones, 85% to 90% of which were seen just once. The ten largest clones add up to approximately 4% of the sample.

The sample comes from a study of blood T cell repertoires in COVID-19 (dated by TCRdb to 2019 to 2021). Regarding the research as a whole: Samples covering the acute and convalescent phases of COVID-19 were provided by collaborators in the United States, Italy and Spain. The material from the prospective study consisted of cDNA or gDNA derived from T cells, B-cell-depleted T cells, or PBMCs. Deeply sampled blood TCRbeta repertoires from subjects exposed to, actively infected with, or recovered from COVID-19 were included in the dataset. The repertoires were released in a freely available public database intended as a resource for research on the immune response to SARS-CoV-2. The samples were drawn from the first 160 participants of the ongoing ImmuneRACE study and from 950 to 1,500 subjects provided by 6 global collaborators. The sample metadata nearly always contained a de-identified subject ID, COVID-19 status, age in years and sex. HLA class I and class II types, where available, came from metadata supplied by the sample provider rather than from assay-based typing.

Collaborating institutions collected whole blood in K2EDTA tubes following their own protocols. Collaborator samples were shipped for TCRbeta analysis as frozen whole blood, isolated PBMCs, or DNA extracted from either sample type. The paper as a whole reports these results and caveats: The quantity of clinical and demographic metadata differed by source and by participant and was supplied without curation.

Reading from cysteine to phenylalanine, the CDR3 counts 13 amino acids. CDR3 DNA is the only sequence kept; it has 39 bases, read in frame from the first base. This TCR came from a human donor in a cohort sampled during active COVID-19. Source material: peripheral blood. The chain uses TRBV12-3 or TRBV12-4 and TRBJ2-7; the D region possibly corresponds to TRBD1 (6 bases align). The DNA sequence reads TGTGCCAGCAGTTTGCGAATGGGGGCAGGCGGTGTCTTC. This yields the protein CASSLRMGAGGVF.